A single T cell receptor (beta chain) is shown here with its context. No antigen is known for it. The data originate from a study of cytomegalovirus exposure and HLA in healthy donors. Study context: The study placed 80% to 90% of its 398 genotyped donors in the Caucasian-associated ancestry cluster.

Notes on the study in general: In a later analysis, the majority of CMV-associated beta chains seemingly showed HLA restriction.

The CDR3 length is 14 residues. Trimming removed 6 bases at V and 0 bases at J, with 10 bases between. From germline, CDR1 is PRHDT and CDR2 FYEKMQ (reference sequence). Each of the donors was a healthy bone marrow donor. Both 60 Vbeta primers and 13 Jbeta primers went into the PCR. Authors' methods: Among the unique TCR beta chains that a later analysis counted, some 73 million in all, approximately 12 million were shared. Clones were read by immunoSEQ multiplex PCR, and TCRdb kept only the in-frame ones, dropping some. V and J calls and clone size are given by that table; D and trimming were obtained from the DNA. This listing includes 150,000 to 200,000 clones.

The chain uses TRBV13 and TRBJ2-3; D may be TRBD2 (6 bases). This clonotype originated in a man in his thirties or forties in good health and CMV-seronegative. Sequenced: PBMCs. CDR3 in DNA: TGTGCCAGCAGATCCAGCGGGAGCACAGATACGCAGTATTTT. Translated: CASRSSGSTDTQYF.